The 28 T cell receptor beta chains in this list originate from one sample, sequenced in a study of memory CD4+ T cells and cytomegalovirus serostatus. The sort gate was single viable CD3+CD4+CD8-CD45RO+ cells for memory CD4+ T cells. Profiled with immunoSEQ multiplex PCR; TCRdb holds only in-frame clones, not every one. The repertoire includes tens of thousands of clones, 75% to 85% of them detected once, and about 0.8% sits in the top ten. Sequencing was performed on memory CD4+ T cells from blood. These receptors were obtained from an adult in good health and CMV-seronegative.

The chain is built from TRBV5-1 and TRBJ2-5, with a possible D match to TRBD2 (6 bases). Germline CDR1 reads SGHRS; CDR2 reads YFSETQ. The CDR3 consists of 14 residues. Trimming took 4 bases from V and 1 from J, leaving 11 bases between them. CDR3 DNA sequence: TGCGCCAGCAGCCTGGAGGGACGCCAAGAGACCCAGTACTTC. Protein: CASSLEGRQETQYF.

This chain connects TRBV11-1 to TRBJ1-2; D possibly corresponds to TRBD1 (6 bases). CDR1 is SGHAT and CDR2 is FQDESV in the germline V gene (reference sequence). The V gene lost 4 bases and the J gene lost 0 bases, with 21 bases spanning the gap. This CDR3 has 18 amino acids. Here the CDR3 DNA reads TGTGCCAGCAGCTCGGCGGGGGGCAGGGGCCGAGCTAACTATGGCTACACCTTC. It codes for CASSSAGGRGRANYGYTF.

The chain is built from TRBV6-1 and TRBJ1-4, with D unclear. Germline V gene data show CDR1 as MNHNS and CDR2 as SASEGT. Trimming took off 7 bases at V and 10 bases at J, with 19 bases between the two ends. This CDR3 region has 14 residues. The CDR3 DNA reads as TGTGCCAGCACCCCGGAGGGCGGGATCGGAAAACTGTTTTTT. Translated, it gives CASTPEGGIGKLFF.

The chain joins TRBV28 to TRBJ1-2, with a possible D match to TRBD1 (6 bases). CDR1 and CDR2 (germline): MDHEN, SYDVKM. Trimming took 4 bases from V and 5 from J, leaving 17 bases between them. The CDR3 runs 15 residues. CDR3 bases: TGTGCCAGCAGTTCTATAGACAGGAGTCGGTATGGCTACACCTTC. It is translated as CASSSIDRSRYGYTF.

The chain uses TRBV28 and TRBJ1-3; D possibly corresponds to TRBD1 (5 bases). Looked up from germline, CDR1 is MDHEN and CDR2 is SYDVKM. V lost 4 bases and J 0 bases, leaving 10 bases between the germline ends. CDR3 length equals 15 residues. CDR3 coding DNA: TGTGCCAGCAGTTCGAAAACAGGCTCTGGAAACACCATATATTTT. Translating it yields CASSSKTGSGNTIYF.

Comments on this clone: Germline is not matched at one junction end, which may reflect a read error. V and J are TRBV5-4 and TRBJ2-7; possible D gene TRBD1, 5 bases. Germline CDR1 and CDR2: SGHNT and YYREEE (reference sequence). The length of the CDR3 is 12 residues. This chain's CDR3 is CASSLRAGPFHF. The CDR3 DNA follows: TGTGCCAGCAGCTTGCGCGCAGGGCCGTTCCACTTC.

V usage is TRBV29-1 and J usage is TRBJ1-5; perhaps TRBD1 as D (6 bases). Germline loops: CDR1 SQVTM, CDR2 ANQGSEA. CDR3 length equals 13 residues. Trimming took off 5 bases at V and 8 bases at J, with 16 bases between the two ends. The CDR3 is CSVIPLPGEPQHF. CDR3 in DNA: TGCAGCGTTATCCCACTACCAGGGGAGCCCCAGCATTTT.

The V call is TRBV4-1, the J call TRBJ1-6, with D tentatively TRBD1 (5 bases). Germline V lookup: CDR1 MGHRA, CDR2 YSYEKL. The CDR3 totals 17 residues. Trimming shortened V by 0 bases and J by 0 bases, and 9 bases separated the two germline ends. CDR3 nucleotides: TGCGCCAGCAGCCAAGAGGGACTGAGCTCCTATAATTCACCCCTCCACTTT. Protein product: CASSQEGLSSYNSPLHF.

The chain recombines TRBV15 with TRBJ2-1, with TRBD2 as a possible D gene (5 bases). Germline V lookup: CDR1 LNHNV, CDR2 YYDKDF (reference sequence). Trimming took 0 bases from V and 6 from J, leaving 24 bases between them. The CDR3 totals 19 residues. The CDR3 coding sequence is TGTGCCACCAGCAGAGATTCGGCCCTCTGGCTTAGGAGGCTCAATGAGCAGTTCTTC. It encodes CATSRDSALWLRRLNEQFF.

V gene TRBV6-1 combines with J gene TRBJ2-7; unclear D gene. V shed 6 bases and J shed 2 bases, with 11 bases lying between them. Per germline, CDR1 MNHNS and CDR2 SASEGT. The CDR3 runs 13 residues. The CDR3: CASRQFSTYEQYF. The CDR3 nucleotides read TGTGCCAGCAGGCAATTTAGTACCTACGAGCAGTACTTC.

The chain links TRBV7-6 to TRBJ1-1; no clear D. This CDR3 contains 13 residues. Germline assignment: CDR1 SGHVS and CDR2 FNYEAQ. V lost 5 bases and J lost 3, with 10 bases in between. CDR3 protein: CASSPRQYTEAFF. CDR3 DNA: TGTGCCAGCAGCCCCCGTCAGTACACTGAAGCTTTCTTT. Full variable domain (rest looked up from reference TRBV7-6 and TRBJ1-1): GAGVSQSPRYKVTKRGQDVALRCDPISGHVSLYWYRQALGQGPEFLTYFNYEAQQDKSGLPNDRFSAERPEGSISTLTIQRTEQRDSAMYRCASSPRQYTEAFFGQGTRLTVV.

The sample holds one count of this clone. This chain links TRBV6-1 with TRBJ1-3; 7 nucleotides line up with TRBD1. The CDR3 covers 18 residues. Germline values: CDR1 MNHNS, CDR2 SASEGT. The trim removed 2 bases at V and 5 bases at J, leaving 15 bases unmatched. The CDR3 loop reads CASSENANVGQARNTIYF. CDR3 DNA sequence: TGTGCCAGCAGTGAAAATGCTAACGTCGGACAGGCCCGAAACACCATATATTTT.

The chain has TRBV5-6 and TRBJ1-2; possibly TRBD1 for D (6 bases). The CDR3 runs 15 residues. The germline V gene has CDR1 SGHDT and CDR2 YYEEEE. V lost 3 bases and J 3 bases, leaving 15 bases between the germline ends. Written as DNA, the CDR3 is TGTGCCAGCAGCTACTACAGGGCGTTTGACTATGGCTACACCTTC. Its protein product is CASSYYRAFDYGYTF. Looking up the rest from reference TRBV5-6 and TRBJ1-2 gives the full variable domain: DAGVTQSPTHLIKTRGQQVTLRCSPKSGHDTVSWYQQALGQGPQFIFQYYEEEERQRGNFPDRFSGHQFPNYSSELNVNALLLGDSALYLCASSYYRAFDYGYTFGSGTRLTVV.

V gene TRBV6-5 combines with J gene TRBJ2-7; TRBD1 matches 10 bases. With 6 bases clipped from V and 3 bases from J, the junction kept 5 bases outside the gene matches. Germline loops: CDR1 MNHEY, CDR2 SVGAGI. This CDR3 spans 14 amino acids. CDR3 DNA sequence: TGTGCCAGCAGAAGGGGACAGGGGATCTACGAGCAGTACTTC. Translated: CASRRGQGIYEQYF.

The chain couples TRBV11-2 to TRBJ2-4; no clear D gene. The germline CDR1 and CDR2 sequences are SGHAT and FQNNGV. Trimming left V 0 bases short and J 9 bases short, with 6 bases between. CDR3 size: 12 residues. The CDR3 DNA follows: TGTGCCAGCAGCTTAGATGTAGGCATTCAGTACTTC. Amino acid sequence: CASSLDVGIQYF.

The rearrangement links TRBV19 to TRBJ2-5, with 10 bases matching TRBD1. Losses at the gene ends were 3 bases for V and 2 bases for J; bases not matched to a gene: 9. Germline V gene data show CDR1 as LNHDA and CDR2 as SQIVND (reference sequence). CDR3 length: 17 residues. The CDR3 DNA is TGTGCCAGTAGTATGTTAGGGCGGACAGGGGGACAAGAGACCCAGTACTTC. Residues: CASSMLGRTGGQETQYF.

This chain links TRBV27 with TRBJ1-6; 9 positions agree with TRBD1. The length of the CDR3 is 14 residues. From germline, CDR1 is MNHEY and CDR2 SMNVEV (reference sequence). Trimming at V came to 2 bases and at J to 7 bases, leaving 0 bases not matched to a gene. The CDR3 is CASSLGTGNSPLHF. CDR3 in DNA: TGTGCCAGCAGTTTAGGGACAGGGAATTCACCCCTCCACTTT.

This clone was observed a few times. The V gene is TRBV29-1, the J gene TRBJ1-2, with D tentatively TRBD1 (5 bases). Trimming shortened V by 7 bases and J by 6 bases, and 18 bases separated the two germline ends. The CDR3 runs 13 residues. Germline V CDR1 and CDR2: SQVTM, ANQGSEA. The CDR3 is CSALGGAEDGYTF. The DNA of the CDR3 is TGCAGCGCCCTCGGGGGAGCGGAGGATGGCTACACCTTC.

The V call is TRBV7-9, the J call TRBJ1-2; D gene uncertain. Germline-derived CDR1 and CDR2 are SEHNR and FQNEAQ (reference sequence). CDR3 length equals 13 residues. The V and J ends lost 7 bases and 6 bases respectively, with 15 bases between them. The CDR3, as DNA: TGTGCCAGCACTTATGCGGGGAGACATGGCTACACCTTC. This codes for CASTYAGRHGYTF.

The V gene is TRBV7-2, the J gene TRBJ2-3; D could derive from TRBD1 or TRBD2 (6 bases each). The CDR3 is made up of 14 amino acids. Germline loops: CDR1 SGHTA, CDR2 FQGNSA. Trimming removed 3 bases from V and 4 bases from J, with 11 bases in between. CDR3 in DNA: TGTGCCAGCAGCTTCGGGGGCTCGGCAGATACGCAGTATTTT. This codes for CASSFGGSADTQYF.

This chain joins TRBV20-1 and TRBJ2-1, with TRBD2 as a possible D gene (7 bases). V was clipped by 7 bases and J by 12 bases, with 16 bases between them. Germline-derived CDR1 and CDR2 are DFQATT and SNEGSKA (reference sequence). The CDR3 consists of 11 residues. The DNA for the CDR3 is TGCAGTGGAGGGGGGGCAATTGGGCAGTTCTTC. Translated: CSGGGAIGQFF.

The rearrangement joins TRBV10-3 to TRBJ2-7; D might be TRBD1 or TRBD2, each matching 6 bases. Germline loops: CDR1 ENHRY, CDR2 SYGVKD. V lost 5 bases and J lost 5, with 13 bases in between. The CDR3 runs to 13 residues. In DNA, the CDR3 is TGTGCCATCAGTCGGTGGGGGGCCAACGAGCAGTACTTC. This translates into CAISRWGANEQYF.

The DNA for the CDR3 is TGTGCCAGCAGTTACTCGGGCGGCTTGTTTGAAAAACTGTTTTTT. This encodes CASSYSGGLFEKLFF. V is TRBV6-6 and J is TRBJ1-4; D is ambiguous. Germline values: CDR1 MNHNY, CDR2 SVGAGI (reference sequence). V gave up 0 bases and J gave up 7 bases, with 12 bases separating them. The CDR3 is 15 amino acids.

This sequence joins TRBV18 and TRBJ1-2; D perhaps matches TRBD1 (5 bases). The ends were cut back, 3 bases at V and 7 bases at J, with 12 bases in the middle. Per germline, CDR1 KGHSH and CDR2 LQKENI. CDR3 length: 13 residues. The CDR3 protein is CASSPRQIGGYTF. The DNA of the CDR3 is TGTGCCAGCTCACCCCGACAGATCGGTGGCTACACCTTC.

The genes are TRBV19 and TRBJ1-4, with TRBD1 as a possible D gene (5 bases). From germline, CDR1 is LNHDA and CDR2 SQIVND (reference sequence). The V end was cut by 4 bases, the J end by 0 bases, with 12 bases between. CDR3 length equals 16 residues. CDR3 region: CASSRLETATNEKLFF. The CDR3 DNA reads TGTGCCAGTAGTAGGTTGGAGACAGCAACTAATGAAAAACTGTTTTTT.

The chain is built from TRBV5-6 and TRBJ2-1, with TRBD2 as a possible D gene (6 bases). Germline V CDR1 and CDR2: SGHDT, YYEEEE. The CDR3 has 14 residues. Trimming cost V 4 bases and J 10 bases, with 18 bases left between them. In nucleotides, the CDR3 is TGTGCCAGCAGCCGGGACGGGGGTTTAGGGGAGCAGTTCTTC. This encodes CASSRDGGLGEQFF. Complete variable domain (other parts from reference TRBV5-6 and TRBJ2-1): DAGVTQSPTHLIKTRGQQVTLRCSPKSGHDTVSWYQQALGQGPQFIFQYYEEEERQRGNFPDRFSGHQFPNYSSELNVNALLLGDSALYLCASSRDGGLGEQFFGPGTRLTVL.

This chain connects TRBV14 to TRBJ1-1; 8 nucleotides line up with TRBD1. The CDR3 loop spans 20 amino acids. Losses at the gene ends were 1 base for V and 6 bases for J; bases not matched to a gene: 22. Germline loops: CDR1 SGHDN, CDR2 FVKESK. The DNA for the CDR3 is TGTGCCAGCAGCCAAGTCGCTCGCTTTAGTTTGTCCGACAGGGGACCTGAAGCTTTCTTT. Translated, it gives CASSQVARFSLSDRGPEAFF.

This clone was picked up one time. The CDR3 sequence is CASSSGRMNTEAFF. The CDR3 DNA is TGTGCCAGTAGTTCGGGACGGATGAACACTGAAGCTTTCTTT. V is TRBV19 and J is TRBJ1-1; possible D gene TRBD1, 5 bases. Trimming cost V 5 bases and J 0 bases, with 10 bases left between them. Germline V gives CDR1 LNHDA, CDR2 SQIVND (reference sequence). The CDR3 is 14 amino acids.